These 27 T cell receptor beta chains share one sample of origin, sequenced in a study of cytomegalovirus exposure and HLA in healthy donors (dated by TCRdb to about 2017). Libraries were built with the immunoSEQ multiplex PCR assay. For the multiplex PCR, a mixture combining 60 forward primers for TCR Vbeta segments and 13 reverse primers for TCR Jbeta segments was used. Not all clones reach the TCRdb copy of this immuneACCESS table, which keeps in-frame sequences only. Checked studies attribute under half of the gap to unresolved V genes and leave the rest unexplained. In this sample the table shows more than 150,000 clones, more than 75% of which occur a single time. The ten largest account for roughly 0.8% of the sample. The specimen was PBMCs. These receptors were obtained from a woman aged 18 to 35 in good health and CMV-seronegative.

This sequence joins TRBV10-1 and TRBJ1-2; no clear D gene. The V and J ends lost 2 bases and 3 bases respectively, with 7 bases between them. CDR1 and CDR2 (germline): WNHNN, SYGVQD (reference sequence). The CDR3 runs to 13 residues. Written as DNA, the CDR3 is TGCGCCAGCAGTGAGGGGCAGGACTATGGCTACACCTTC. Translation: CASSEGQDYGYTF.

The V gene is TRBV5-4, the J gene TRBJ1-2, with TRBD1 as a possible D gene (6 bases). Trimming pared 1 base from V and 4 bases from J, leaving 11 bases between. The CDR3 consists of 14 residues. Germline CDR1 SGHNT, CDR2 YYREEE (reference sequence). CDR3 residues: CASSLPGALYGYTF. The CDR3 region has the DNA TGTGCCAGCAGCTTGCCAGGGGCTCTCTATGGCTACACCTTC.

The chain is built from TRBV11-3 and TRBJ2-2; TRBD2 matches 10 bases. J was trimmed by 1 base and V by 6 bases; bases with no gene match: 5. CDR1 SGHNT and CDR2 YENEEA come from the germline V gene. CDR3 size: 16 residues. CDR3 protein: CASSSRTSGNTGELFF. The CDR3 DNA is TGTGCCAGCAGTAGCCGGACTAGCGGGAACACCGGGGAGCTGTTTTTT.

The gene calls are TRBV4-2 and TRBJ2-1; TRBD1 is a possible D gene (5 bases). Trimming removed 1 base at V and 8 bases at J, with 21 bases between. The germline V gene has CDR1 LGHNA and CDR2 YNFKEQ. The CDR3 contains 17 residues. The CDR3 reads CASSQVDRELGGDEQFF. The CDR3 DNA reads as TGTGCCAGCAGCCAAGTCGACAGAGAATTGGGTGGCGATGAGCAGTTCTTC.

The chain recombines TRBV27 with TRBJ1-2; unclear D gene. The V end lost 2 bases, the J end lost 4 bases, and 14 bases lay between the germline ends. The CDR3 is 15 residues long. Germline CDR1 reads MNHEY; CDR2 reads SMNVEV (reference sequence). CDR3 coding DNA: TGTGCCAGCAGTTTAAGGCCAGTACGGGGCTATGGCTACACCTTC. Protein: CASSLRPVRGYGYTF.

This sequence joins TRBV6-6 and TRBJ2-7; D might be TRBD1 (5 bases). This CDR3 spans 14 amino acids. V lost 4 bases, J lost 1 base, and 11 bases lay in between. Germline V gene sequence: CDR1 MNHNY, CDR2 SVGAGI (reference sequence). The CDR3 DNA follows: TGTGCCAGCAGTTTCGCAGGGATTTCCTACGAGCAGTACTTC. Its protein is CASSFAGISYEQYF.

The chain couples TRBV28 to TRBJ2-7; no clear D gene. Trimming pared 7 bases from V and 3 bases from J, leaving 10 bases between. Germline values: CDR1 MDHEN, CDR2 SYDVKM. The CDR3 runs 12 residues. CDR3 bases: TGTGCCAGCATGGCACAGTTCTACGAGCAGTACTTC. Translation gives CASMAQFYEQYF.

J is TRBJ2-6 and V is TRBV19; the D is unclear. The V end was cut by 11 bases, the J end by 0 bases, with 5 bases between. Germline lookup yields CDR1 LNHDA and CDR2 SQIVND (reference sequence). There are 12 residues in the CDR3. In DNA form, the CDR3 reads TGTGCCTCCCGCTCTGGGGCCAACGTCCTGACTTTC. This encodes CASRSGANVLTF.

CDR3 nucleotide sequence: TGTGCCAGCAGCTTGGTTGGCTCCGTGAGCAATCAGCCCCAGCATTTT. Residues: CASSLVGSVSNQPQHF. V usage is TRBV5-8 and J usage is TRBJ1-5; unclear D gene. Germline-derived CDR1 and CDR2 are SGHTS and YDEGEE. V was trimmed by 0 bases and J by 1 base, leaving 11 bases between them. The CDR3 is 16 amino acids.

V is TRBV15 and J is TRBJ1-3; 8 bases map to TRBD1. In germline, CDR1 is LNHNV, CDR2 YYDKDF (reference sequence). The ends lost 0 bases at V and 2 bases at J; junction bases unmatched: 0. CDR3 length: 15 amino acids. The CDR3 DNA follows: TGTGCCACCAGCAGAGACAGGGGGCCTGGAAACACCATATATTTT. It is translated as CATSRDRGPGNTIYF.

In its sample, this clone was seen a few times. The chain joins TRBV5-1 to TRBJ1-1; TRBD1 matches at 7 bases. This CDR3 is 15 amino acids long. The trim removed 3 bases at V and 1 base at J, leaving 6 bases unmatched. Germline V lookup: CDR1 SGHRS, CDR2 YFSETQ. The CDR3 nucleotides are TGCGCCAGCAGCTGTAGGACAGGAGAGAACACTGAAGCTTTCTTT. This sequence encodes CASSCRTGENTEAFF.

The DNA of the CDR3 is TGTGCCAGCAGTGAGGCAGGGGAAACTGAAGCTTTCTTT. Translating it yields CASSEAGETEAFF. The chain uses TRBV2 and TRBJ1-1; the D gene is possibly TRBD1 (6 bases). The CDR3 length is 13 residues. Germline-derived CDR1 and CDR2 are SNHLY and FYNNEI. Trimming removed 3 bases at V and 5 bases at J, with 10 bases between.

The chain links TRBV28 to TRBJ2-7; 12 bases align to TRBD1. The CDR3 has 15 amino acids. Trimming took 7 bases from V and 5 from J; bases not matched to a gene: 9. Looked up from germline, CDR1 is MDHEN and CDR2 is SYDVKM. This CDR3 reads CASNGVGTGGNEQYF. The CDR3, as DNA: TGTGCCAGCAATGGCGTAGGGACAGGGGGCAACGAGCAGTACTTC.

V gene TRBV5-6 combines with J gene TRBJ1-5, with D unclear. CDR1 is SGHDT and CDR2 is YYEEEE in the germline V gene. The CDR3 consists of 14 residues. The V gene lost 0 bases and the J gene lost 3 bases, with 7 bases spanning the gap. DNA of the CDR3: TGTGCCAGCAGCTTGGGTGCTAACAATCAGCCCCAGCATTTT. Translation: CASSLGANNQPQHF.

V gene TRBV7-7 combines with J gene TRBJ2-1; 7 bases line up with TRBD2. The V segment lost 1 base and the J segment 0 bases; nucleotides outside the gene matches: 6. Germline-derived CDR1 and CDR2 are SSHAT and FNYEAQ (reference sequence). The CDR3 totals 17 residues. CDR3 region: CASSLDTTGGSYNEQFF. The CDR3 coding sequence is TGTGCCAGCAGCTTAGATACGACGGGGGGCTCCTACAATGAGCAGTTCTTC. The full variable domain, with the rest looked up from reference TRBV7-7 and TRBJ2-1, is GAGVSQSPRYKVTKRGQDVTLRCDPISSHATLYWYQQALGQGPEFLTYFNYEAQPDKSGLPSDRFSAERPEGSISTLTIQRTEQRDSAMYRCASSLDTTGGSYNEQFFGPGTRLTVL.

This clone has just one count. The J gene is TRBJ1-2, the V gene TRBV20-1; unclear D gene. This CDR3 has 11 amino acids. Per germline, CDR1 DFQATT and CDR2 SNEGSKA (reference sequence). V lost 2 bases to trimming and J lost 7 bases, with 8 bases between them. The CDR3 is CSARSPGGYTF. DNA for the CDR3: TGCAGTGCTAGAAGCCCCGGTGGCTACACCTTC.

The rearrangement uses TRBV19 and TRBJ2-1; TRBD2 matches 8 bases. This CDR3 has 13 amino acids. Germline CDR1 reads LNHDA; CDR2 reads SQIVND (reference sequence). Losses at the gene ends were 3 bases for V and 7 bases for J; bases not matched to a gene: 2. CDR3 nucleotide sequence: TGTGCCAGTAGTATGCGGGGGGTAAATGAGCAGTTCTTC. Residues: CASSMRGVNEQFF.

This sequence joins TRBV29-1 and TRBJ1-2, with 7 bases matching TRBD1. Looked up from germline, CDR1 is SQVTM and CDR2 is ANQGSEA. The CDR3 extends over 13 amino acids. Trimming cost V 5 bases and J 3 bases; bases outside gene matches: 6. The CDR3 here is CSVLQGTHYGYTF. In DNA, the CDR3 is TGCAGCGTTTTACAGGGGACCCACTATGGCTACACCTTC. Using reference TRBV29-1 and TRBJ1-2 for the parts outside the CDR3, the full variable domain is SAVISQKPSRDICQRGTSLTIQCQVDSQVTMMFWYRQQPGQSLTLIATANQGSEATYESGFVIDKFPISRPNLTFSTLTVSNMSPEDSSIYLCSVLQGTHYGYTFGSGTRLTVV.

The chain recombines TRBV27 with TRBJ2-7, with 7 bases aligning to TRBD2. Germline CDR1 MNHEY, CDR2 SMNVEV (reference sequence). Trimming at V came to 5 bases and at J to 3 bases, leaving 7 bases not matched to a gene. CDR3 length equals 14 residues. In DNA form, the CDR3 reads TGTGCCAGCAGTGCGCAGCCGGGGGGCTACGAGCAGTACTTC. Translated: CASSAQPGGYEQYF.

With regard to this clone: One end of the junction is discordant with germline, which a read error may explain. The J gene is TRBJ2-6, the V gene TRBV7-9, with D tentatively TRBD1 (6 bases). Germline V CDR1 and CDR2: SEHNR, FQNEAQ (reference sequence). The CDR3 totals 16 residues. The DNA of the CDR3 is TGTTCCAGCAGCTTCGGGACACTTTCTGGGGCCAACGTCCTGACTTTC. Its protein is CSSSFGTLSGANVLTF. Looking up the rest from reference TRBV7-9 and TRBJ2-6 gives the full variable domain: DTGVSQNPRHKITKRGQNVTFRCDPISEHNRLYWYRQTLGQGPEFLTYFQNEAQLEKSRLLSDRFSAERPKGSFSTLEIQRTEQGDSAMYLCSSSFGTLSGANVLTFGAGSRLTVL.

The J gene is TRBJ2-7, the V gene TRBV30; TRBD2 is a possible D gene (7 bases). V was shortened by 3 bases and J by 2 bases, with 20 bases between the two germline ends. This CDR3 is built from 16 residues. Germline V CDR1 and CDR2: GTSNPN, SVGIG (reference sequence). CDR3 residues: CAWSQVWGGRTYEQYF. CDR3 coding DNA: TGTGCCTGGAGCCAGGTTTGGGGGGGCCGAACCTACGAGCAGTACTTC.

The chain employs TRBV6-5 and TRBJ1-1, with 9 bases matching TRBD1. The V and J ends lost 5 bases and 4 bases, in that order; junction bases with no gene match: 8. Germline CDR1 MNHEY, CDR2 SVGAGI. The CDR3 consists of 15 residues. This CDR3 reads CASSVLGQGSTEAFF. The CDR3 DNA is TGTGCCAGCAGTGTCCTCGGACAGGGGAGCACTGAAGCTTTCTTT.

V is TRBV5-1 and J is TRBJ2-1; possibly TRBD1 for D (5 bases). Per the germline V gene, CDR1 is SGHRS and CDR2 is YFSETQ. CDR3 length: 13 amino acids. With 4 bases removed from V and 5 bases from J, the gap between germline ends came to 10 bases. Here the CDR3 reads CASSTDRNNEQFF. CDR3 nucleotide sequence: TGCGCCAGCAGCACCGACAGAAACAATGAGCAGTTCTTC.

The rearrangement uses TRBV11-3 and TRBJ2-7; TRBD1 aligns across 8 bases. From germline, CDR1 is SGHNT and CDR2 YENEEA. CDR3 size: 15 residues. Germline trimming cut 1 base from V and 6 bases from J; bases unmatched to any gene: 8. Written as DNA, the CDR3 is TGTGCCAGCAGCTTAGCTTCCCAGGGGGCGAGCGAGCAGTACTTC. Translated: CASSLASQGASEQYF.

The chain is built from TRBV18 and TRBJ2-2; 9 bases align to TRBD1. The CDR3 sequence is 16 residues long. Germline V CDR1 and CDR2: KGHSH, LQKENI. V was clipped by 1 base and J by 7 bases; unmatched bases: 7. CDR3 residues: CASSPRGQGVGGELFF. CDR3 sequence (DNA): TGTGCCAGCTCACCACGGGGACAGGGTGTCGGCGGGGAGCTGTTTTTT.

The gene calls are TRBV18 and TRBJ2-7, with D possibly being TRBD2 (6 bases). The CDR3 length is 13 residues. V was clipped by 3 bases and J by 5 bases, with 11 bases between them. Germline V CDR1 and CDR2: KGHSH, LQKENI. CDR3 loop: CASSPTGVDEQYF. The CDR3 DNA is TGTGCCAGCTCACCCACGGGGGTAGACGAGCAGTACTTC.

The chain recombines TRBV19 with TRBJ2-5; no clear D. Trimming took 7 bases from V and 4 from J, leaving 7 bases between them. Germline CDR1 and CDR2: LNHDA and SQIVND (reference sequence). This CDR3 region has 11 residues. CDR3 sequence: CASTLGETQYF. The CDR3 DNA reads TGTGCCAGTACCCTAGGAGAGACCCAGTACTTC.